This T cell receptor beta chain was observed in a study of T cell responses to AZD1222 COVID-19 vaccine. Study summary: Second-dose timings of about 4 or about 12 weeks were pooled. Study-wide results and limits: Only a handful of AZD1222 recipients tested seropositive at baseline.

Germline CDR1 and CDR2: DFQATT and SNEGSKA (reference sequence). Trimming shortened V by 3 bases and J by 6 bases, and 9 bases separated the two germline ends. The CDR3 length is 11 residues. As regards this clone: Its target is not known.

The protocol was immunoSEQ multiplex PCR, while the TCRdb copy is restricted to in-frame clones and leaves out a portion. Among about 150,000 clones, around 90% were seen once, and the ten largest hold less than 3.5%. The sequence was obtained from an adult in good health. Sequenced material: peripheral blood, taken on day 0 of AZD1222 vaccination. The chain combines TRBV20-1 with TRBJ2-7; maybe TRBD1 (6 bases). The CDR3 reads CSARRGIEQYF. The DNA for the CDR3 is TGCAGTGCTAGGAGGGGGATCGAGCAGTACTTC.